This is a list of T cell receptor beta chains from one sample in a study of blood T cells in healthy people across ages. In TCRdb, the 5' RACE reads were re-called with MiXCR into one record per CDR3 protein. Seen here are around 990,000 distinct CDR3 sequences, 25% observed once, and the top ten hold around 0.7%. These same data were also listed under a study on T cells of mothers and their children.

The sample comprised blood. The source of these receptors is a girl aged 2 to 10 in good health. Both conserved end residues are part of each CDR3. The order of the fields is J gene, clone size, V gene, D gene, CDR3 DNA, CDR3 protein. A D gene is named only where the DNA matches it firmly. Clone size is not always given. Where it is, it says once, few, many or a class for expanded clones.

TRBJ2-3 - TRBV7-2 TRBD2 TGTGCCAGCAGCGTGGTACTAGCGGGAGGGTCAGATACGCAGTATTTT CASSVVLAGGSDTQYF
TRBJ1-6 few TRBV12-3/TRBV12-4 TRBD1 TGTGCCAGCAAAGCGATAGGGGGCGACAATTCACCCCTCCACTTT CASKAIGGDNSPLHF
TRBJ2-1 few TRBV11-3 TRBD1 TGTGCCAGCAGCCCATCGGGACAGGGGGTCCACAATGAGCAGTTCTTC CASSPSGQGVHNEQFF
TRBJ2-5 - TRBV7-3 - TGTGCCAGCAGCCTGGACTGGGGGTCCCAAGAGACCCAGTACTTC CASSLDWGSQETQYF
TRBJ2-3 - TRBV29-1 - TGCAGCGGACTGTCTTTCTCCACAGATACGCAGTATTTT CSGLSFSTDTQYF
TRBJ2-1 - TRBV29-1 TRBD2 TGCAGCCTGCGGACTAGCTACTACAATGAGCAGTTCTTC CSLRTSYYNEQFF
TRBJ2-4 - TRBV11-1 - TGTGCCAGCAGCGCGGCCCTCGCCCTAATCATTCAGTACTTC CASSAALALIIQYF
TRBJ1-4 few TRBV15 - TGTGCCACCAGCAGAGATAAGAGGTTCGGACCGAATGAAAAACTGTTTTTT CATSRDKRFGPNEKLFF
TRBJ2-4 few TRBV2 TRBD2 TGTGCCAGCACCTCAGGGGTAGCGGGAGGTCCTCTGAGCAAAAACATTCAGTACTTC CASTSGVAGGPLSKNIQYF
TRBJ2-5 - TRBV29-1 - TGCAGCGCAAGACCCGAACTTCAAGAGACCCAGTACTTC CSARPELQETQYF
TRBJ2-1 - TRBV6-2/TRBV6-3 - TGTGCCAGCACCCGGACAGTCCTTAACAATGAGCAGTTCTTC CASTRTVLNNEQFF
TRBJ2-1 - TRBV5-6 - TGTGCCAGCAGCCCGGCTTCAGGGATGGGGTCCTACAATGAGCAGTTCTTC CASSPASGMGSYNEQFF
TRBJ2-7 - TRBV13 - TGTGCCAGCAGCCAGGGGGGAGAGGGGCGGGACGAGCAGTACTTC CASSQGGEGRDEQYF
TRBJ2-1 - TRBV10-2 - TGCGCCAGCAGTGTTACGGGACTCTCCAATGAGCAGTTCTTC CASSVTGLSNEQFF